This entry features one TCR beta chain sequence. As originally analysed: Cell counts per sample came from amplifying reference gene primers. Profiling relied on immunoSEQ multiplex PCR, and the TCRdb table lists in-frame clones only, not all of them. V and J calls and clone size are those listed in that table; D and trimming were worked out from the DNA. Of approximately 75,000 clones in the sample, 82% were seen once. The record originates from a study of blood T cell repertoires in COVID-19. Overall study context: Collection of acute and convalescent COVID-19 samples took place in the United States, Italy and Spain. Nucleic acid was either cDNA or gDNA, and it came from T cells, B-cell-depleted T cells, or PBMCs.

There are 14 residues in the CDR3. The germline V gene has CDR1 MNHEY and CDR2 SVGAGI. V was cut by 2 bases and J by 5 bases, with 10 bases left in between. The receptor's source is a human donor in a cohort sampled during active COVID-19. V and J are TRBV6-5 and TRBJ1-5; possible D gene TRBD1, 5 bases. Sequencing was carried out using peripheral blood. Here the CDR3 reads CASSYSREYQPQHF. The CDR3 coding sequence is TGTGCCAGCAGTTACAGCAGGGAATATCAGCCCCAGCATTTT.